This T cell receptor (beta chain) was sequenced during a study of shared clonotypes between healthy human individuals. Germline assignment: CDR1 LNHDA and CDR2 SQIVND (reference sequence). The CDR3 consists of 15 residues. Trimming pared 4 bases from V and 6 bases from J, leaving 16 bases between. Concerning this clone: What it recognizes is unknown.

General study points: Generation probabilities of non-shared clonotypes were lower (relative to those shared by all four donors). Represented genetic and exposure-history diversity was restricted by having few donors.

Terminally differentiated effector memory CD45RA+ cells were excluded by CCR7 positive selection of CD45RO-negative cells. The study drew all its donors from Caucasian adults living in Nashville, Tennessee. Sequencing used immunoSEQ multiplex PCR; TCRdb keeps in-frame clones, though not all of them. The data show about 750,000 clones, 90% to 95% seen once. The chain joins TRBV19 to TRBJ2-1, with unresolved D. Material: naive CD8+ T cells sorted from blood. The TCR was taken from a man in his thirties or forties in good health. The CDR3, as DNA: TGTGCCAGTAGTACATATGGCCTCGATCCCAATGAGCAGTTCTTC. It is translated as CASSTYGLDPNEQFF.